What follows are 29 T cell receptor beta chains derived from one specimen sequenced in a study of cytomegalovirus exposure and HLA in healthy donors. Primers for the PCR totalled 60 Vbeta and 13 Jbeta. The repertoire was sequenced with immunoSEQ multiplex PCR; TCRdb's copy has only in-frame clones and lacks some. The repertoire holds about 300,000 clones, with 86% as singletons. Sequencing was performed on PBMCs. Receptor source: a middle-aged man in good health and CMV-seropositive.

This sequence joins TRBV15 and TRBJ1-4; TRBD1 matches at 8 bases. The CDR3 length is 15 residues. Germline loops: CDR1 LNHNV, CDR2 YYDKDF (reference sequence). With 4 bases clipped from V and 4 bases from J, the junction kept 5 bases outside the gene matches. The CDR3: CATSIRGQDNEKLFF. CDR3 DNA: TGTGCCACCAGCATAAGGGGACAGGATAATGAAAAACTGTTTTTT.

The chain employs TRBV11-2 and TRBJ2-3; 12 nucleotides match TRBD2. The CDR3 is 16 residues long. Trimming at V came to 5 bases and at J to 4 bases, leaving 7 bases not matched to a gene. Germline values: CDR1 SGHAT, CDR2 FQNNGV. The CDR3 DNA reads as TGTGCCAGCAGCATACGACTAGCGGGAGATGCAGATACGCAGTATTTT. The encoded protein is CASSIRLAGDADTQYF.

The chain combines TRBV28 with TRBJ2-7; a possible D gene is TRBD2 (6 bases). The CDR3 is made up of 12 amino acids. V was clipped by 2 bases and J by 5 bases, with 7 bases between them. Germline CDR1 and CDR2: MDHEN and SYDVKM. CDR3 sequence (DNA): TGTGCCAGCAGTTTAGGAGGGGACGAGCAGTACTTC. This encodes CASSLGGDEQYF.

This chain uses TRBV7-9 with TRBJ1-1, with D perhaps TRBD1 (5 bases). The length of the CDR3 is 13 residues. Germline assignment: CDR1 SEHNR and CDR2 FQNEAQ (reference sequence). Deletions cut 1 base from V and 4 bases from J, with 7 bases between. CDR3 coding DNA: TGTGCCAGCAGCTTAGTGACAGTCACTGAAGCTTTCTTT. Residues: CASSLVTVTEAFF.

The chain uses TRBV11-2 and TRBJ2-7, with 7 bases lining up with TRBD2. The junction had 3 bases not matched to a gene; V was cut back by 1 base and J by 0 bases. CDR1 is SGHAT and CDR2 is FQNNGV in the germline V gene. The CDR3 consists of 15 residues. The CDR3 region is CASSLGPSGSYEQYF. As DNA, the CDR3 is TGTGCCAGCAGCTTAGGCCCTAGCGGCTCCTACGAGCAGTACTTC.

The chain uses TRBV7-9 and TRBJ1-2; D call uncertain. The CDR3 sequence is 15 residues long. The ends were cut back, 2 bases at V and 0 bases at J, with 10 bases in the middle. Germline lookup yields CDR1 SEHNR and CDR2 FQNEAQ (reference sequence). For the CDR3, the DNA is TGTGCCAGCAGCTTACAACGTGGAGCTAACTATGGCTACACCTTC. This sequence encodes CASSLQRGANYGYTF.

This sequence joins TRBV6-1 and TRBJ2-1; TRBD1 is a possible D gene (5 bases). Germline lookup yields CDR1 MNHNS and CDR2 SASEGT. CDR3 length equals 13 residues. Between the trimmed V and J ends, which lost 1 base and 6 bases, there was a span of 7 bases. CDR3 region: CASSEGDSNEQFF. DNA for the CDR3: TGTGCCAGCAGTGAAGGAGACAGCAATGAGCAGTTCTTC.

The chain recombines TRBV28 with TRBJ1-2; D gene unclear. With 6 bases removed from V and 4 bases from J, the gap between germline ends came to 9 bases. Germline V CDR1 and CDR2: MDHEN, SYDVKM. The CDR3 is 12 amino acids. The CDR3 protein is CASSPPGYGYTF. The CDR3 DNA sequence: TGTGCCAGCAGCCCACCGGGCTATGGCTACACCTTC.

This rearrangement joins TRBV5-1 to TRBJ2-7; 8 nucleotides agree with TRBD1. Looked up from germline, CDR1 is SGHRS and CDR2 is YFSETQ. This CDR3 is built from 14 residues. Trimming cost V 0 bases and J 2 bases; bases outside gene matches: 1. CDR3 nucleotides: TGCGCCAGCAGCTTGGGGGGACAGGCCTACGAGCAGTACTTC. Protein sequence: CASSLGGQAYEQYF.

The chain couples TRBV28 to TRBJ2-7, with TRBD2 matching over 10 bases. V shed 6 bases, J shed 3 bases, and the junction held 5 bases outside the gene matches. CDR3 length: 14 amino acids. Germline lookup yields CDR1 MDHEN and CDR2 SYDVKM. The CDR3: CASSVAGGIYEQYF. CDR3 coding DNA: TGTGCCAGCAGCGTAGCGGGAGGCATCTACGAGCAGTACTTC.

This sequence joins TRBV19 and TRBJ2-1, with D possibly matching TRBD2 (5 bases). The CDR3 is 14 amino acids. Trimming shortened V by 0 bases and J by 10 bases, and 13 bases separated the two germline ends. Germline CDR1 reads LNHDA; CDR2 reads SQIVND (reference sequence). CDR3 sequence: CASSIEGLSGEQFF. CDR3 coding DNA: TGTGCCAGTAGTATAGAAGGACTTTCTGGAGAGCAGTTCTTC. The whole variable domain, remainder taken from reference TRBV19 and TRBJ2-1, is DGGITQSPKYLFRKEGQNVTLSCEQNLNHDAMYWYRQDPGQGLRLIYYSQIVNDFQKGDIAEGYSVSREKKESFPLTVTSAQKNPTAFYLCASSIEGLSGEQFFGPGTRLTVL.

V is TRBV7-3 and J is TRBJ2-1, with TRBD2 matching over 11 bases. The CDR3 runs to 16 residues. The germline V gene encodes CDR1 SGHTA and CDR2 FQGTGA. The ends lost 5 bases at V and 3 bases at J; junction bases unmatched: 6. CDR3: CASSPGLAGNYNEQFF. In DNA, the CDR3 is TGTGCCAGCAGCCCCGGACTAGCGGGCAACTACAATGAGCAGTTCTTC.

The sample holds a few counts of this clone. The chain recombines TRBV10-2 with TRBJ1-1; 8 bases map to TRBD1. Trimming took 7 bases from V and 0 from J; bases not matched to a gene: 7. This CDR3 contains 15 residues. Germline V gene data show CDR1 as WSHSY and CDR2 as SAAADI. The chain's CDR3 is CASISRGLMNTEAFF. The CDR3 DNA is TGCGCCAGCATCTCCAGGGGGCTCATGAACACTGAAGCTTTCTTT.

The chain carries TRBV4-3 and TRBJ2-3, with 10 nucleotides matching TRBD2. The CDR3 is 18 amino acids. V was pared by 0 bases and J by 5 bases, with 11 bases of the junction left unmatched. Germline V CDR1 and CDR2: LGHNA, YSLEER. The CDR3 DNA is TGCGCCAGCAGCCAAGATCGCCCTCTAGCGGGAGTTATAGATACGCAGTATTTT. Its translation is CASSQDRPLAGVIDTQYF.

The rearrangement uses TRBV2 and TRBJ2-5; TRBD1 matches at 10 bases. Germline V CDR1 and CDR2: SNHLY, FYNNEI. V shed 7 bases, J shed 1 base, and the junction held 6 bases outside the gene matches. The CDR3 length is 15 residues. CDR3 sequence (DNA): TGTGCCAGCATGAAGACAGGGGGCACCCAAGAGACCCAGTACTTC. It translates to CASMKTGGTQETQYF.

This chain links TRBV21-1 with TRBJ2-2; TRBD1, the table's D call, was not compared with the DNA. TRBV21-1 is a listed pseudogene. The CDR3 totals 16 residues. The CDR3 loop reads CASPHQRQGAHEELFF. Written as DNA, the CDR3 is TGTGCCAGCCCCCATCAGAGACAGGGGGCACATGAGGAGCTGTTTTTT.

This chain uses TRBV7-3 with TRBJ1-2, with D perhaps matching TRBD1 (5 bases). The CDR3 is 14 residues long. Trimming stripped 4 bases from V and 8 bases from J, with 17 bases between. From germline, CDR1 is SGHTA and CDR2 FQGTGA. The CDR3 region has the DNA TGTGCCAGCAGCTGGGGCTTTGGCAGGAGCGGCTACACCTTC. As protein: CASSWGFGRSGYTF.

This clone was seen once. The germline gene is not matched at one end of the junction; a read error may be the cause. This chain uses TRBV5-1 with TRBJ2-3, with 7 bases identical to TRBD1. The germline V gene encodes CDR1 SGHRS and CDR2 YFSETQ. There are 17 residues in the CDR3. CDR3 nucleotides: TGCGCCAGCGGCTTCTCGACGACAGGGCTCGGGACAGATACGCAGTATTTT. The encoded protein is CASGFSTTGLGTDTQYF.

V is TRBV5-6 and J is TRBJ2-7; TRBD2 agrees at 8 bases. CDR3 length equals 15 residues. Trimming at V came to 5 bases and at J to 5 bases, leaving 12 bases not matched to a gene. Germline-derived CDR1 and CDR2 are SGHDT and YYEEEE. The CDR3 DNA sequence: TGTGCCAGCAGTTGGACTAGCCTTACCTTCCACGAGCAGTACTTC. Translation gives CASSWTSLTFHEQYF. Full variable domain (missing parts from reference TRBV5-6 and TRBJ2-7): DAGVTQSPTHLIKTRGQQVTLRCSPKSGHDTVSWYQQALGQGPQFIFQYYEEEERQRGNFPDRFSGHQFPNYSSELNVNALLLGDSALYLCASSWTSLTFHEQYFGPGTRLTVT.

The V and J genes are TRBV6-1 and TRBJ2-5; D gene uncertain. The DNA end is more similar to TRBJ2-7, so the J call may be wrong. Germline CDR1 and CDR2: MNHNS and SASEGT. The CDR3 covers 13 residues. CDR3 region: CASSEGFFYEQYF. For the CDR3, the DNA is TGTGCCAGCAGTGAAGGGTTTTTCTACGAGCAGTACTTC.

The J gene is TRBJ1-3, the V gene TRBV7-2; tentative D call: TRBD1 (5 bases). CDR1 and CDR2 from the germline V gene are SGHTA and FQGNSA. The CDR3 length is 15 residues. The V and J ends lost 4 bases and 0 bases respectively, with 10 bases between them. The CDR3 coding sequence is TGTGCCAGCAGCTCCCAGGGTTCCTCTGGAAACACCATATATTTT. This gives the protein CASSSQGSSGNTIYF.

This clone turned up a few times. The V call is TRBV6-5, the J call TRBJ1-1; 12 positions agree with TRBD1. The CDR3 length is 13 residues. Germline values: CDR1 MNHEY, CDR2 SVGAGI. Germline trimming cut 6 bases from V and 11 bases from J; bases unmatched to any gene: 7. CDR3 coding DNA: TGTGCCAGCAGGGGACAGGGGGCGCTTGTGGCTTTCTTT. Amino acids: CASRGQGALVAFF.

This clone appeared a single time. This chain connects TRBV7-8 to TRBJ2-7; 13 bases are shared with TRBD2. The CDR3 covers 16 residues. Germline loops: CDR1 SGHVS, CDR2 FQNEAQ. J was trimmed by 4 bases and V by 1 base; bases with no gene match: 4. The CDR3 sequence is CASSLVVTSGRYEQYF. For the CDR3, the DNA is TGTGCCAGCAGCTTAGTGGTGACTAGCGGGAGGTACGAGCAGTACTTC.

The rearrangement joins TRBV5-6 to TRBJ2-7; 12 nucleotides line up with TRBD2. The CDR3 is 17 amino acids. V shed 0 bases and J 2 bases; nucleotides not matched to a gene: 6. Germline V gene lookup returns CDR1 SGHDT and CDR2 YYEEEE. CDR3 DNA: TGTGCCAGCAGCTTGGCCAGACTAGCGGGAGTTACCTACGAGCAGTACTTC. Amino acid sequence: CASSLARLAGVTYEQYF. The complete variable domain, with remaining parts taken from reference TRBV5-6 and TRBJ2-7, reads DAGVTQSPTHLIKTRGQQVTLRCSPKSGHDTVSWYQQALGQGPQFIFQYYEEEERQRGNFPDRFSGHQFPNYSSELNVNALLLGDSALYLCASSLARLAGVTYEQYFGPGTRLTVT.

In regard to this clone: At one boundary the junction diverges from the germline segment, which might be a read error. The chain has TRBV28 and TRBJ2-7; D is perhaps TRBD1 (6 bases). The CDR3 extends over 14 amino acids. Germline CDR1 is MDHEN and CDR2 is SYDVKM. The CDR3 DNA reads TGTGCCAGCAGTCCGACAGGTCTCTCCTACGGGCAGTACTTC. Translation gives CASSPTGLSYGQYF. The full variable domain, with the rest looked up from reference TRBV28 and TRBJ2-7, is DVKVTQSSRYLVKRTGEKVFLECVQDMDHENMFWYRQDPGLGLRLIYFSYDVKMKEKGDIPEGYSVSREKKERFSLILESASTNQTSMYLCASSPTGLSYGQYFGPGTRLTVT.

This rearrangement joins TRBV18 to TRBJ2-7, with 8 nucleotides matching TRBD1. V gave up 1 base and J gave up 2 bases; unmatched junction bases: 10. Germline assignment: CDR1 KGHSH and CDR2 LQKENI. This CDR3 region has 17 residues. DNA of the CDR3: TGTGCCAGCTCACCACGATTCATCGGGACAGGAACCTACGAGCAGTACTTC. The encoded protein is CASSPRFIGTGTYEQYF.

The DNA of the CDR3 is TGTGCCAGCAAAGAGTCGTTACTAGCGGGAGTCGAGCAGTACTTC. This sequence encodes CASKESLLAGVEQYF. The chain carries TRBV2 and TRBJ2-7; 11 positions agree with TRBD2. The germline V gene has CDR1 SNHLY and CDR2 FYNNEI. This CDR3 contains 15 residues. V shed 7 bases and J 6 bases; nucleotides not matched to a gene: 11.

The rearrangement links TRBV4-3 to TRBJ2-1; 10 bases align to TRBD2. The germline V gene has CDR1 LGHNA and CDR2 YSLEER. The CDR3 loop spans 16 amino acids. J lost 3 bases, V lost 3 bases, and 5 bases had no gene match. CDR3 amino acids: CASSQQAGGFYNEQFF. The CDR3 DNA reads as TGCGCCAGCAGCCAGCAAGCGGGAGGGTTCTACAATGAGCAGTTCTTC.

The rearrangement uses TRBV4-1 and TRBJ1-2; TRBD1 matches at 11 bases. The CDR3 is made up of 15 amino acids. The V gene's germline CDR1 is MGHRA and CDR2 YSYEKL. V dropped 3 bases and J dropped 7; count of bases not matched to a gene: 7. The CDR3 loop reads CASSQGQGVVFGYTF. Written as DNA, the CDR3 is TGCGCCAGCAGCCAGGGACAGGGGGTGGTTTTTGGCTACACCTTC.